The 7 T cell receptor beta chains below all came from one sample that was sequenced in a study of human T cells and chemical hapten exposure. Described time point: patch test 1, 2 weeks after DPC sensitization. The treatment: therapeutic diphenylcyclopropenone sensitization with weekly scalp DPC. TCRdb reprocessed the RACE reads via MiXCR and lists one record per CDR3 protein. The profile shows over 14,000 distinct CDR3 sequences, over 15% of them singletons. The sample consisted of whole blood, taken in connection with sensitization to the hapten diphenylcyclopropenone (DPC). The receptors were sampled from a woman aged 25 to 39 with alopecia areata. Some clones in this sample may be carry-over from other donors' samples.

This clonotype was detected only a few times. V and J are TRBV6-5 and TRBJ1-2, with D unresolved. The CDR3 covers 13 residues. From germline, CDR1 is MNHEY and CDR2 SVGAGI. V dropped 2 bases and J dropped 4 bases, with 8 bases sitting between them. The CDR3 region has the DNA TGTGCCAGCAGTTACACACCCCTCTATGGCTACACCTTC. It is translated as CASSYTPLYGYTF.

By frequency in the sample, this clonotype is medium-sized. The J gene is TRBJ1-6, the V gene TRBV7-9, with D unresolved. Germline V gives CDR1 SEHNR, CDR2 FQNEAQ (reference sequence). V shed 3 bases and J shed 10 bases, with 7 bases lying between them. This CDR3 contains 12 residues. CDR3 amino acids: CASSFSESPLHF. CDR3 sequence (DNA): TGTGCCAGCAGCTTTTCCGAATCACCCCTCCACTTT.

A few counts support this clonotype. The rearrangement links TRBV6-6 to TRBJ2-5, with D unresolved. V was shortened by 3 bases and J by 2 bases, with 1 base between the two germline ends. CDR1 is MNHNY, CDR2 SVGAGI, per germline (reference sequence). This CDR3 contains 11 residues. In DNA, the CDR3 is TGTGCCAGCAGTTATCAAGAGACCCAGTACTTC. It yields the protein CASSYQETQYF.

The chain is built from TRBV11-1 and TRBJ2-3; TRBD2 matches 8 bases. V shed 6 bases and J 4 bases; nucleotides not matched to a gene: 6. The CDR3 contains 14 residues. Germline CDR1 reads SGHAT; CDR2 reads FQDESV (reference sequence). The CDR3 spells CASRFGRGPDTQYF. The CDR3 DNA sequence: TGTGCCAGCAGGTTCGGGAGGGGACCAGATACGCAGTATTTT.

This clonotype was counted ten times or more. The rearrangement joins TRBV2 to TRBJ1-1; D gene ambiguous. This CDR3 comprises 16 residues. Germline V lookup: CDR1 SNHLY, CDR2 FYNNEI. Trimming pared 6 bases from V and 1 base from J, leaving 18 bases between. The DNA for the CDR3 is TGTGCCAGCAGGACGACAAGGAGAAAGAGGAACACTGAAGCTTTCTTT. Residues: CASRTTRRKRNTEAFF.

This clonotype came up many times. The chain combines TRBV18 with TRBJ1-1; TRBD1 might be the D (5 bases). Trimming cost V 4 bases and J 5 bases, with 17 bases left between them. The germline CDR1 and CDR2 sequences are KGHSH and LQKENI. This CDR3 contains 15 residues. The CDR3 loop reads CASSRGTGSNTEAFF. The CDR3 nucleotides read TGTGCCAGCTCACGCGGAACAGGTTCTAATACTGAAGCTTTCTTT.

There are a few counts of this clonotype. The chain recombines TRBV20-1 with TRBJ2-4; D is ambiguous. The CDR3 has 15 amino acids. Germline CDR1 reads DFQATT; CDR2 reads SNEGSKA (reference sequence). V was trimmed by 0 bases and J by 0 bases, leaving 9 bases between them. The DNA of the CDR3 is TGCAGTGCTAGAGACTTAGCCCTAGCCAAAAACATTCAGTACTTC. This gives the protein CSARDLALAKNIQYF.